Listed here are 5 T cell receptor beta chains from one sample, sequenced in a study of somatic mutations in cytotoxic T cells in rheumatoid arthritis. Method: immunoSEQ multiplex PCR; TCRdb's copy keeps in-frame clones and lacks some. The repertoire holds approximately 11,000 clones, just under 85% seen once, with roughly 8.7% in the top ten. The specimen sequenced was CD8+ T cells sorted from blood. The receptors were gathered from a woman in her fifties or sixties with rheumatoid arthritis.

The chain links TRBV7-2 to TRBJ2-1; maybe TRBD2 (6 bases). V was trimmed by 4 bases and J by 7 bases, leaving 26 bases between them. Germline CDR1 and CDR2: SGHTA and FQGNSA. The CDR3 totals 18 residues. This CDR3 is CASSSMSGGMGGRNEQFF. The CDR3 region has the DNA TGTGCCAGCAGCTCAATGTCCGGTGGGATGGGAGGCAGGAATGAGCAGTTCTTC.

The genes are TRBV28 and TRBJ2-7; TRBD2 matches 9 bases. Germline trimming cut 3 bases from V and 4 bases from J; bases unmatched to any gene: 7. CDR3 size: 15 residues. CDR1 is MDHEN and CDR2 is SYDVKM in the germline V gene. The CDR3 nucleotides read TGTGCCAGCAGTTTGGTAGCGGGAGAATCTTACGAGCAGTACTTC. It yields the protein CASSLVAGESYEQYF.

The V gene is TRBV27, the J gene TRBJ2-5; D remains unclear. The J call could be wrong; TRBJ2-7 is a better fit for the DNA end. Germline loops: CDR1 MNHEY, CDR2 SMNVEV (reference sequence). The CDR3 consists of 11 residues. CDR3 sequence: CASGPAYEQYF. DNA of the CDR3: TGTGCCAGCGGTCCCGCCTACGAGCAGTACTTC.

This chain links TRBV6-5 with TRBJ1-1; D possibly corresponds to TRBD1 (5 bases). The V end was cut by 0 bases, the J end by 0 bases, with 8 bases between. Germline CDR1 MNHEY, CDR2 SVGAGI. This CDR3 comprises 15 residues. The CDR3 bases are TGTGCCAGCAGTTACTCGGCAGGGATGAACACTGAAGCTTTCTTT. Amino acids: CASSYSAGMNTEAFF.

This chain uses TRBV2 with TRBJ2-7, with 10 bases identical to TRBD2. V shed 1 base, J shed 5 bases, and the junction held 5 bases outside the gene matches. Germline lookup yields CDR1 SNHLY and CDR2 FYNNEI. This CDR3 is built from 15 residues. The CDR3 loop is CASSEGGLAGDEQYF. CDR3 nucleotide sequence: TGTGCCAGCAGTGAAGGGGGGCTAGCGGGAGACGAGCAGTACTTC.